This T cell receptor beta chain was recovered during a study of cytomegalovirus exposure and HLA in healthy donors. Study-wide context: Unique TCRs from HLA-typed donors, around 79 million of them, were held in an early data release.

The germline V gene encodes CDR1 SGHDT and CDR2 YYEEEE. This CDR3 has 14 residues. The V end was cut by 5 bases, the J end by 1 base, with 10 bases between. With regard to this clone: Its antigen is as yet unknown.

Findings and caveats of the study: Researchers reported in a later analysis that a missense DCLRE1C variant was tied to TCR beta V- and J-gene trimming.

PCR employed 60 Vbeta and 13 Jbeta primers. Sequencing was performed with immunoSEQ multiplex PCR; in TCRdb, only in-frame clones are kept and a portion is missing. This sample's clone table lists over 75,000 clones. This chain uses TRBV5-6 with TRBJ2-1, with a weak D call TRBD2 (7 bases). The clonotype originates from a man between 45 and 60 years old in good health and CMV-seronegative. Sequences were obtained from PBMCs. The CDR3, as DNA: TGTGCCAGCAGTGAGGGGGGGTCCTACAATGAGCAGTTCTTC. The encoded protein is CASSEGGSYNEQFF. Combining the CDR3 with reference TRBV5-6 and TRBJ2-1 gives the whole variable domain DAGVTQSPTHLIKTRGQQVTLRCSPKSGHDTVSWYQQALGQGPQFIFQYYEEEERQRGNFPDRFSGHQFPNYSSELNVNALLLGDSALYLCASSEGGSYNEQFFGPGTRLTVL.